This entry lists 9 T cell receptor beta chains sequenced from one sample in a study of shared T cell receptors in the human thymus. Assay: immunoSEQ multiplex PCR; the TCRdb copy retains only in-frame clones and omits some. The table records hundreds of thousands of clones, around three quarters of them present only once. The data were also submitted as part of a second study, on human thymus T cells.

The sample comprised thymocytes. Every receptor here comes from a boy less than two years old with a congenital heart defect.

The gene calls are TRBV19 and TRBJ1-2; TRBD1 matches at 8 bases. Germline CDR1 LNHDA, CDR2 SQIVND (reference sequence). This CDR3 region has 15 residues. J gave up 3 bases and V 1 base, and 4 bases lay outside the gene matches. CDR3 sequence: CASSIGPTGDYGYTF. The CDR3 DNA is TGTGCCAGTAGTATAGGTCCGACAGGGGACTATGGCTACACCTTC.

This sequence joins TRBV4-2 and TRBJ1-2; the D is unclear. The germline CDR1 and CDR2 sequences are LGHNA and YNFKEQ. This CDR3 is built from 15 residues. Trimming took 4 bases from V and 4 from J, leaving 16 bases between them. The CDR3 DNA follows: TGTGCCAGCAGCCCCTGCCGCGGGAAGTTCTATGGCTACACCTTC. Translation gives CASSPCRGKFYGYTF.

The gene calls are TRBV12-5 and TRBJ1-1; a possible D gene is TRBD1 (6 bases). Trimming shortened V by 0 bases and J by 0 bases, and 11 bases separated the two germline ends. From germline, CDR1 is LGHNT and CDR2 FRNRAP. The CDR3 spans 16 residues. The CDR3 sequence is CASGLVQGRVNTEAFF. Written as DNA, the CDR3 is TGTGCTAGTGGTTTGGTACAGGGCAGGGTGAACACTGAAGCTTTCTTT. The variable domain in full, with the rest retrieved from reference TRBV12-5 and TRBJ1-1, is DARVTQTPRHKVTEMGQEVTMRCQPILGHNTVFWYRQTMMQGLELLAYFRNRAPLDDSGMPKDRFSAEMPDATLATLKIQPSEPRDSAVYFCASGLVQGRVNTEAFFGQGTRLTVV.

The V and J genes are TRBV6-6 and TRBJ2-1; the match to TRBD2 covers 15 bases. This CDR3 is 16 amino acids long. V trimming: 6 bases; J trimming: 8 bases; junction bases outside the gene matches: 8. Germline-derived CDR1 and CDR2 are MNHNY and SVGAGI (reference sequence). The CDR3 coding sequence is TGTGCCAGCAGCGCGGGGACTAGCGGGAGGAGGGATGAGCAGTTCTTC. Amino acid sequence: CASSAGTSGRRDEQFF.

The V call is TRBV27, the J call TRBJ2-7; 7 nucleotides line up with TRBD1. J gave up 3 bases and V 0 bases, and 5 bases lay outside the gene matches. The germline CDR1 and CDR2 sequences are MNHEY and SMNVEV (reference sequence). This CDR3 comprises 15 residues. The CDR3, as DNA: TGTGCCAGCAGTTTATCGGGACAGCCCGTCTACGAGCAGTACTTC. Translated, it gives CASSLSGQPVYEQYF.

The chain couples TRBV6-4 to TRBJ2-1, with 10 bases identical to TRBD1. This CDR3 comprises 21 residues. With 2 bases clipped from V and 0 bases from J, the junction kept 16 bases outside the gene matches. Germline loops: CDR1 MRHNA, CDR2 SNTAGT. CDR3 sequence reads: CASSDLAGTGVCRSSYNEQFF. In DNA form, the CDR3 reads TGTGCCAGCAGTGACCTGGCCGGGACAGGGGTCTGCCGCTCCTCCTACAATGAGCAGTTCTTC.

The chain has TRBV5-1 and TRBJ2-1, with TRBD1 as a possible D gene (9 bases). This CDR3 has 22 residues. Germline-derived CDR1 and CDR2 are SGHRS and YFSETQ. V dropped 2 bases and J dropped 3 bases, with 33 bases sitting between them. CDR3 protein: CASSFDRTGVGGGRPNYNEQFF. The CDR3 DNA sequence: TGCGCCAGCAGCTTCGACCGGACAGGGGTGGGTGGCGGGAGGCCCAACTACAATGAGCAGTTCTTC.

This clone was detected only once. The gene calls are TRBV5-1 and TRBJ2-7; D remains unclear. The V and J ends lost 3 bases and 5 bases respectively, with 12 bases between them. The CDR3 has 13 amino acids. Per the germline V gene, CDR1 is SGHRS and CDR2 is YFSETQ. The CDR3 loop is CASSWSPPDEQYF. Here the CDR3 DNA reads TGCGCCAGCAGCTGGAGTCCCCCAGACGAGCAGTACTTC.

The J gene is TRBJ1-4, the V gene TRBV10-3; D ambiguous. The CDR3 runs 21 residues. V shed 0 bases and J shed 0 bases, with 23 bases lying between them. CDR1 is ENHRY, CDR2 SYGVKD, per germline. The CDR3 reads CAISESRGLGFRVATNEKLFF. The DNA for the CDR3 is TGTGCCATCAGTGAGTCGCGTGGACTCGGATTCCGAGTTGCAACTAATGAAAAACTGTTTTTT.